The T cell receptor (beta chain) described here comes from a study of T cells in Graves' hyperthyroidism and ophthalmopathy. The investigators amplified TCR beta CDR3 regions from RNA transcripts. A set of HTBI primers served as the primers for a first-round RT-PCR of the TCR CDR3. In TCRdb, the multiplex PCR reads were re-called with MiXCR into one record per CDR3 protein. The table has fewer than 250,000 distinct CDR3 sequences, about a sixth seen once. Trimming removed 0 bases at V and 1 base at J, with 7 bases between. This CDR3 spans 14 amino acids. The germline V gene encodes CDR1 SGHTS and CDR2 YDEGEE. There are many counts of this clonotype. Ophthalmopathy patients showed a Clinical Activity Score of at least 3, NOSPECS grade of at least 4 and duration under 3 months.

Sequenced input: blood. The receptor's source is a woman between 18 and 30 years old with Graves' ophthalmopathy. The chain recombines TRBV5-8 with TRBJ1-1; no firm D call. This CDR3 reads CASSLDPTNTEAFF. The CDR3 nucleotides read TGTGCCAGCAGCTTGGACCCAACGAACACTGAAGCTTTCTTT.